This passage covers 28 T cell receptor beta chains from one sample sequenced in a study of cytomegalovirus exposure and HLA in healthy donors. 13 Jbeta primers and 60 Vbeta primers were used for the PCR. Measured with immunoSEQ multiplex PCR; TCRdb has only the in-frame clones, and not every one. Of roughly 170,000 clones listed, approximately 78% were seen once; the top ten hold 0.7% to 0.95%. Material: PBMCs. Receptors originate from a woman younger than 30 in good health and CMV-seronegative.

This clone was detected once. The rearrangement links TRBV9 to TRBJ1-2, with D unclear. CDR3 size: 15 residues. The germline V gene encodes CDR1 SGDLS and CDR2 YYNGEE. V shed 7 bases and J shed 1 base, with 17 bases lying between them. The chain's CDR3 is CASGSGRPNNYGYTF. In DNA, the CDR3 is TGTGCCAGCGGTAGCGGCAGGCCGAATAACTATGGCTACACCTTC.

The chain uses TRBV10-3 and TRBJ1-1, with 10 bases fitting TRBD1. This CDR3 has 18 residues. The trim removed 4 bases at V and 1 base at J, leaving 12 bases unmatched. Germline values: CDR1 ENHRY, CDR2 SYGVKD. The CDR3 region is CAISGGTGVSGANTEAFF. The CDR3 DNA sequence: TGTGCCATCAGTGGCGGGACAGGGGTCTCGGGGGCGAACACTGAAGCTTTCTTT.

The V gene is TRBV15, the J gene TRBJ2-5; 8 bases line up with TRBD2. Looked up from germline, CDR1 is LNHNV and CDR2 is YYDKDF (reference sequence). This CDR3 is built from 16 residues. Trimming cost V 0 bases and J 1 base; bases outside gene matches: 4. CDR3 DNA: TGTGCCACCAGCAGAGATCGGGCGGGAGGCCAAGAGACCCAGTACTTC. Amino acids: CATSRDRAGGQETQYF.

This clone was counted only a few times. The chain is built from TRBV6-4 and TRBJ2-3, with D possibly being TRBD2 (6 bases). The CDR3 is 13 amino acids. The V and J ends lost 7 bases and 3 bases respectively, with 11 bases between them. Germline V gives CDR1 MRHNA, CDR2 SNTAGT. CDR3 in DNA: TGTGCCAGCAAGCGGGCCGAGACAGATACGCAGTATTTT. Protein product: CASKRAETDTQYF.

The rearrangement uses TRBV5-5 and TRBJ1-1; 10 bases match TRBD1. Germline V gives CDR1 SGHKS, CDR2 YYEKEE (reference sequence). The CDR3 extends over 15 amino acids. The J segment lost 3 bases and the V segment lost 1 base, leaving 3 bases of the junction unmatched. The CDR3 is CASSLHGTGDTEAFF. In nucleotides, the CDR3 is TGTGCCAGCAGCTTGCACGGGACAGGGGACACTGAAGCTTTCTTT. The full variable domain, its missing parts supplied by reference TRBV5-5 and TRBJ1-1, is DAGVTQSPTHLIKTRGQQVTLRCSPISGHKSVSWYQQVLGQGPQFIFQYYEKEERGRGNFPDRFSARQFPNYSSELNVNALLLGDSALYLCASSLHGTGDTEAFFGQGTRLTVV.

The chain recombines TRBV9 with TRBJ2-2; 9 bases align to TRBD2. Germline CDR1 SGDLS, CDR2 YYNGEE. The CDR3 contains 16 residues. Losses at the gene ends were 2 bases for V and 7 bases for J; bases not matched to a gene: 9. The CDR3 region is CASSVASGISDGELFF. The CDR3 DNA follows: TGTGCCAGCAGCGTTGCTAGCGGGATTTCGGACGGGGAGCTGTTTTTT. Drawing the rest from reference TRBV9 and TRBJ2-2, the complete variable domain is DSGVTQTPKHLITATGQRVTLRCSPRSGDLSVYWYQQSLDQGLQFLIQYYNGEERAKGNILERFSAQQFPDLHSELNLSSLELGDSALYFCASSVASGISDGELFFGEGSRLTVL.

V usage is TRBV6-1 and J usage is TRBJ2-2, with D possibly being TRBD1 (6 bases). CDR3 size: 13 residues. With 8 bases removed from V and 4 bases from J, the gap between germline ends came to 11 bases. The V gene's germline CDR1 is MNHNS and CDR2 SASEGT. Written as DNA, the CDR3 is TGTGCCAGCCTTACAGGGCCCACCGGGGAGCTGTTTTTT. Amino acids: CASLTGPTGELFF.

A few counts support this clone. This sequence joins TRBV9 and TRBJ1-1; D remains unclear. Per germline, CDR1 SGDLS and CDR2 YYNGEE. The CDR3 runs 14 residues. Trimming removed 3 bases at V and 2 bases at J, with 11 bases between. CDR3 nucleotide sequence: TGTGCCAGCAGCGCGACGGTAGCCAACACTGAAGCTTTCTTT. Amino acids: CASSATVANTEAFF.

This CDR3 reads CAIRRLTGTGSYEQYF. The CDR3 nucleotides read TGTGCCATCAGGAGATTGACAGGGACCGGTTCCTACGAGCAGTACTTC. The rearrangement uses TRBV10-3 and TRBJ2-7, with 7 bases matching TRBD1. CDR3 length: 16 amino acids. Germline V lookup: CDR1 ENHRY, CDR2 SYGVKD. The J segment lost 1 base and the V segment lost 6 bases, leaving 12 bases of the junction unmatched.

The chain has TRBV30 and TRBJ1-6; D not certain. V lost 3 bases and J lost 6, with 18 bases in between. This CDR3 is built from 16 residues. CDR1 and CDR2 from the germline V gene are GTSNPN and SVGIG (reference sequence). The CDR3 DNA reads TGTGCCTGGAGAGGTGTAGTAGGGAGTCGTAATTCACCCCTCCACTTT. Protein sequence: CAWRGVVGSRNSPLHF.

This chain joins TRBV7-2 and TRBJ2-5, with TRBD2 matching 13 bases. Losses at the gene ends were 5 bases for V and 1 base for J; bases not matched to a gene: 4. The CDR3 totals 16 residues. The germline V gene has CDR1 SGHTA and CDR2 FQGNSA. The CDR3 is CASSPRLAGGQETQYF. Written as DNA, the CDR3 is TGTGCCAGCAGCCCCCGACTAGCGGGAGGCCAAGAGACCCAGTACTTC. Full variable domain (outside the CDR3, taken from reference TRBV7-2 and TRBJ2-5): GAGVSQSPSNKVTEKGKDVELRCDPISGHTALYWYRQSLGQGLEFLIYFQGNSAPDKSGLPSDRFSAERTGGSVSTLTIQRTQQEDSAVYLCASSPRLAGGQETQYFGPGTRLLVL.

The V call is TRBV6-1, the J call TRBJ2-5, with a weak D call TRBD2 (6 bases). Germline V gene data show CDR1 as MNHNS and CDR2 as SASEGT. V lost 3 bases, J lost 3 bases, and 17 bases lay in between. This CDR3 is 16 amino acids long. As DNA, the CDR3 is TGTGCCAGCAGTGACCAATTACAAGCGGGTAAAGAGACCCAGTACTTC. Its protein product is CASSDQLQAGKETQYF.

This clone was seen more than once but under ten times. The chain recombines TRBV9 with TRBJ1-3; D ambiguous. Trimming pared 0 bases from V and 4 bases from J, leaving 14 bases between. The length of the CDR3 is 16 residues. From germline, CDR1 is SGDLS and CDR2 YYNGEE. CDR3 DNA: TGTGCCAGCAGCGTAGGAGAGGAGGGTTGGGGAAACACCATATATTTT. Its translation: CASSVGEEGWGNTIYF.

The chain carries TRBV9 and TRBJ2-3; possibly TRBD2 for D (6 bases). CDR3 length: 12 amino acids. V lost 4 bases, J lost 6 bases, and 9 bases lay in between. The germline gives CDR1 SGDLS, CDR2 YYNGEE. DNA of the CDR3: TGTGCCAGCAGCACCCGGGGGGATACGCAGTATTTT. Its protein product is CASSTRGDTQYF.

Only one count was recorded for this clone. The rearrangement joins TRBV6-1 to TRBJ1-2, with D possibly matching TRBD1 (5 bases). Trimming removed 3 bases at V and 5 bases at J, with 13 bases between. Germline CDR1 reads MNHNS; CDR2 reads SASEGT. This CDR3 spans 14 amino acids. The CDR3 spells CASSEWGGFYGYTF. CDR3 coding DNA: TGTGCCAGCAGTGAGTGGGGGGGATTTTATGGCTACACCTTC.

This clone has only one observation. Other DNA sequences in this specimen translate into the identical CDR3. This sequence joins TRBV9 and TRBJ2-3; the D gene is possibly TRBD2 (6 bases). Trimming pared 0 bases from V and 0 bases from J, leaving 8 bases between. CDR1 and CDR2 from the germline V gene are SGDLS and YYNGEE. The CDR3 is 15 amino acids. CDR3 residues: CASSVVGGSTDTQYF. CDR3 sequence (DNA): TGTGCCAGCAGCGTAGTGGGGGGAAGCACAGATACGCAGTATTTT.

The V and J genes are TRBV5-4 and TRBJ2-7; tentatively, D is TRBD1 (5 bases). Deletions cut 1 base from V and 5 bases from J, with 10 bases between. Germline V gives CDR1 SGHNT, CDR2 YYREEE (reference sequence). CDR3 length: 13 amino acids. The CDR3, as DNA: TGTGCCAGCAGCTTGTGGGTGGGGCACGAGCAGTACTTC. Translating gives CASSLWVGHEQYF.

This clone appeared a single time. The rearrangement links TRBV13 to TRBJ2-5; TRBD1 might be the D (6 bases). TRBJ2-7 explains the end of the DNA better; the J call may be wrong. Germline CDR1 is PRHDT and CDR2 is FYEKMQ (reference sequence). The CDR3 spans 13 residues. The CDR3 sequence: CASRGQDGDEQYF. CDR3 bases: TGTGCCAGCAGGGGACAAGACGGGGACGAGCAGTACTTC.

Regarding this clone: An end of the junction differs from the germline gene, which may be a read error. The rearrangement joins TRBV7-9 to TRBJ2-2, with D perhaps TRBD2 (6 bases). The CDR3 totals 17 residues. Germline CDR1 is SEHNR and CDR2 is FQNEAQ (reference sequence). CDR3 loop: CSSSLGRLDLYTGELFF. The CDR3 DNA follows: TGTTCCAGCAGCTTAGGGAGACTAGATCTGTACACCGGGGAGCTGTTTTTT.

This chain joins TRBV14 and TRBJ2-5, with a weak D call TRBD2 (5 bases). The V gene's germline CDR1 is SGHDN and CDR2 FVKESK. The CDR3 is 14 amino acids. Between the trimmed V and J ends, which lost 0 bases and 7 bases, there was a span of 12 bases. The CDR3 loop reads CASSQDASYSTQYF. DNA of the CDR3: TGTGCCAGCAGCCAAGATGCTAGCTATTCGACCCAGTACTTC.

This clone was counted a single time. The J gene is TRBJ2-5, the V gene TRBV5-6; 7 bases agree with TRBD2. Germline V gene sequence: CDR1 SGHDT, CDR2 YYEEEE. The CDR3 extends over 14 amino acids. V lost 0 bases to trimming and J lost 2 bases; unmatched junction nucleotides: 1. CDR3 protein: CASSLGTRQETQYF. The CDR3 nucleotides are TGTGCCAGCAGCTTGGGGACTAGACAAGAGACCCAGTACTTC. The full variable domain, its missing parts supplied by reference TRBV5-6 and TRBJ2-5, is DAGVTQSPTHLIKTRGQQVTLRCSPKSGHDTVSWYQQALGQGPQFIFQYYEEEERQRGNFPDRFSGHQFPNYSSELNVNALLLGDSALYLCASSLGTRQETQYFGPGTRLLVL.

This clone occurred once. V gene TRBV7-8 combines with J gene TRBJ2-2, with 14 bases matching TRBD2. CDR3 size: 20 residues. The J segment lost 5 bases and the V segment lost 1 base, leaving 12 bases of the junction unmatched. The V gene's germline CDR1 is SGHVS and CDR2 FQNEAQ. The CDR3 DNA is TGTGCCAGCAGCTTAGTAGGTGTCGGGACTAGCGGGAGAAAAACCGGGGAGCTGTTTTTT. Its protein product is CASSLVGVGTSGRKTGELFF.

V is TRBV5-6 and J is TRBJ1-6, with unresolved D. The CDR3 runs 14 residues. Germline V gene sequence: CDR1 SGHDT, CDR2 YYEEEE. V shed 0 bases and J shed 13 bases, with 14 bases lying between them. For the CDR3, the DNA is TGTGCCAGCAGCTTGGTTGTCGGGGTTTCGCCCCTCCACTTT. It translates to CASSLVVGVSPLHF.

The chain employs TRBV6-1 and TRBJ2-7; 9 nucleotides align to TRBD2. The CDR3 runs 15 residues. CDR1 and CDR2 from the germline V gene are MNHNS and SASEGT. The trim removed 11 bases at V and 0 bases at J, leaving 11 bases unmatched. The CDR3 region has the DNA TGTGCCGCCTGTTCTTCTAGCGGGGCCTCCTACGAGCAGTACTTC. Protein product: CAACSSSGASYEQYF.

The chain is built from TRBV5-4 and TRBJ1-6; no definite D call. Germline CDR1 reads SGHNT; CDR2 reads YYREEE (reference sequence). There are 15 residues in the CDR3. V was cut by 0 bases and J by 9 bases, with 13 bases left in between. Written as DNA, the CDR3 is TGTGCCAGCAGCTTGGATGGGCCTTTAGGTTCACCCCTCCACTTT. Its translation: CASSLDGPLGSPLHF.

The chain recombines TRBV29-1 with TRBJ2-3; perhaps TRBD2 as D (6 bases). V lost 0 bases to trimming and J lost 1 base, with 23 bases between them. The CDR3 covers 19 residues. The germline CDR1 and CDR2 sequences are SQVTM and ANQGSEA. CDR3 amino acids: CSVEEGFGPGRRGTDTQYF. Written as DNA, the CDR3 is TGCAGCGTTGAAGAGGGTTTCGGTCCGGGGAGGAGGGGCACAGATACGCAGTATTTT.

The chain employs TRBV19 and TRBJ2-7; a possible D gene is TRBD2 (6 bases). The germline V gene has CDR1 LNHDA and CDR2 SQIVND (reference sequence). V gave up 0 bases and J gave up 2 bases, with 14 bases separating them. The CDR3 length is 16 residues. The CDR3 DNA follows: TGTGCCAGTAGTATAGATCTGGCGGGGAAGACCTACGAGCAGTACTTC. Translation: CASSIDLAGKTYEQYF. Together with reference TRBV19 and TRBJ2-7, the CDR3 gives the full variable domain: DGGITQSPKYLFRKEGQNVTLSCEQNLNHDAMYWYRQDPGQGLRLIYYSQIVNDFQKGDIAEGYSVSREKKESFPLTVTSAQKNPTAFYLCASSIDLAGKTYEQYFGPGTRLTVT.

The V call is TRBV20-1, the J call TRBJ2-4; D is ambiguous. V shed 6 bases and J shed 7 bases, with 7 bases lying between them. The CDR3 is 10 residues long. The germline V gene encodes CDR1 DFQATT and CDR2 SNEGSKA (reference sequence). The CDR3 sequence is CSAPLNIQYF. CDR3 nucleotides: TGCAGTGCCCCGTTGAACATTCAGTACTTC.